A selection of T cell receptor beta chains follows, all from one sample in a study of Graves' ophthalmopathy and Graves' hyperthyroidism. TCRdb called the multiplex PCR reads again in MiXCR, with one record for every CDR3 protein. The data show fewer than 600,000 distinct CDR3 sequences, approximately 15% seen once. Sequenced sample: blood. These receptors were collected from a woman in her twenties or thirties with Graves' ophthalmopathy. CDR3s include the opening cysteine and the closing phenylalanine or tryptophan. The D gene is left open where the match is weak. Clone sizes are given selectively: once, few, many, or a class where the clone is expanded.

v_call: TRBV7-8; clone_size: many; j_call: TRBJ1-3; d_call: -; cdr3_aa: CASRLTGLSTGNTIYF; cdr3_nt: TGTGCCAGCAGACTTACAGGGCTAAGTACTGGAAACACCATATATTTT
v_call: TRBV7-8; clone_size: many; j_call: TRBJ2-2; d_call: -; cdr3_aa: CASSLAQPGGNTGELFF; cdr3_nt: TGTGCCAGCAGCTTAGCGCAACCAGGAGGGAACACCGGGGAGCTGTTTTTT
v_call: TRBV12-3/TRBV12-4; clone_size: many; j_call: TRBJ1-1; d_call: -; cdr3_aa: CASSLGGRVTEAFF; cdr3_nt: TGTGCCAGCAGTTTAGGGGGGAGGGTCACTGAAGCTTTCTTT
v_call: TRBV20-1; clone_size: -; j_call: TRBJ2-2; d_call: TRBD2; cdr3_aa: CSATTGGPTGELFF; cdr3_nt: TGCAGTGCTACCACGGGAGGGCCGACCGGGGAGCTGTTTTTT
v_call: TRBV2; clone_size: many; j_call: TRBJ2-7; d_call: -; cdr3_aa: CASRLRGSSYEQYF; cdr3_nt: TGTGCCAGCAGACTAAGGGGGTCCTCCTACGAGCAGTACTTC
v_call: TRBV9; clone_size: many; j_call: TRBJ2-5; d_call: TRBD2; cdr3_aa: CASSVEAGVEQETQYF; cdr3_nt: TGTGCCAGCAGCGTAGAGGCGGGAGTCGAGCAAGAGACCCAGTACTTC
v_call: TRBV20-1; clone_size: many; j_call: TRBJ1-1; d_call: -; cdr3_aa: CSARLTTGGDTEAFF; cdr3_nt: TGCAGTGCTAGGCTGACAACCGGAGGGGACACTGAAGCTTTCTTT
v_call: TRBV4-1; clone_size: -; j_call: TRBJ1-5; d_call: -; cdr3_aa: CASSQEKGGSYSNQPQHF; cdr3_nt: TGCGCCAGCAGCCAAGAGAAGGGGGGGAGTTATAGCAATCAGCCCCAGCATTTT
v_call: TRBV9; clone_size: -; j_call: TRBJ2-3; d_call: -; cdr3_aa: CASSYRERDTQYF; cdr3_nt: TGTGCCAGCAGCTACAGGGAGCGGGATACGCAGTATTTT
v_call: TRBV28; clone_size: -; j_call: TRBJ1-2; d_call: TRBD1; cdr3_aa: CASSLYAGGYGYTF; cdr3_nt: TGTGCCAGCAGTTTATATGCAGGGGGTTATGGCTACACCTTC
v_call: TRBV24-1; clone_size: -; j_call: TRBJ1-2; d_call: -; cdr3_aa: CATSGVTGQSGYTF; cdr3_nt: TGTGCCACCAGTGGAGTGACGGGCCAGTCTGGCTACACCTTC
v_call: TRBV28; clone_size: many; j_call: TRBJ1-1; d_call: TRBD1; cdr3_aa: CASSLSSTGAPRDTEAFF; cdr3_nt: TGTGCCAGCAGTCTATCGTCGACAGGGGCCCCCCGGGACACTGAAGCTTTCTTT
v_call: TRBV6-5; clone_size: few; j_call: TRBJ1-5; d_call: -; cdr3_aa: CASSYSKRQPQHF; cdr3_nt: TGTGCCAGCAGTTACTCGAAACGTCAGCCCCAGCATTTT
v_call: TRBV27; clone_size: -; j_call: TRBJ1-6; d_call: TRBD1; cdr3_aa: CASGRQGITYNSPLHF; cdr3_nt: TGTGCCAGCGGACGACAGGGGATCACCTATAATTCACCCCTCCACTTT
v_call: TRBV19; clone_size: few; j_call: TRBJ2-7; d_call: TRBD2; cdr3_aa: CASSMTGGEQYF; cdr3_nt: TGTGCCAGTAGTATGACGGGGGGCGAGCAGTACTTC
v_call: TRBV28; clone_size: -; j_call: TRBJ1-5; d_call: -; cdr3_aa: CASSLSLDNQPQRF; cdr3_nt: TGTGCCAGCAGTTTATCGTTGGACAATCAGCCCCAGCGTTTT
v_call: TRBV11-1; clone_size: many; j_call: TRBJ1-1; d_call: -; cdr3_aa: CASSLDRQAFF; cdr3_nt: TGTGCCAGCAGCTTGGACAGACAAGCTTTCTTT
v_call: TRBV3-1; clone_size: few; j_call: TRBJ2-7; d_call: -; cdr3_aa: CASSQDVGAFEQYF; cdr3_nt: TGTGCCAGCAGCCAAGATGTGGGGGCTTTCGAGCAGTACTTC
v_call: TRBV7-2; clone_size: many; j_call: TRBJ2-4; d_call: TRBD1; cdr3_aa: CASSPLQGAWNIQYF; cdr3_nt: TGTGCCAGCAGCCCCCTCCAGGGGGCTTGGAACATTCAGTACTTC
v_call: TRBV6-5; clone_size: -; j_call: TRBJ1-2; d_call: -; cdr3_aa: CATRGGGYTF; cdr3_nt: TGTGCCACCCGCGGGGGTGGCTACACCTTC
v_call: TRBV4-2; clone_size: few; j_call: TRBJ1-5; d_call: -; cdr3_aa: CASSQGQDSNQPQHF; cdr3_nt: TGTGCCAGCAGCCAAGGACAGGATAGCAATCAGCCCCAGCATTTT
v_call: TRBV2; clone_size: many; j_call: TRBJ2-7; d_call: -; cdr3_aa: CASSGTVIYEQYF; cdr3_nt: TGTGCCAGCAGTGGGACAGTAATCTACGAGCAGTACTTC
v_call: TRBV28; clone_size: many; j_call: TRBJ2-7; d_call: TRBD2; cdr3_aa: CASSSTGSVAGQYYEQYF; cdr3_nt: TGTGCCAGCAGCTCAACCGGTTCGGTAGCGGGACAATACTACGAGCAGTACTTC
v_call: TRBV29-1; clone_size: many; j_call: TRBJ1-1; d_call: TRBD1; cdr3_aa: CSVEELWDRGRNTEAFF; cdr3_nt: TGCAGCGTTGAAGAACTCTGGGACAGGGGGCGGAATACTGAAGCTTTCTTT
v_call: TRBV11-2; clone_size: many; j_call: TRBJ2-7; d_call: -; cdr3_aa: CASSLAGRNYEQYF; cdr3_nt: TGTGCCAGCAGCTTAGCGGGACGGAACTACGAGCAGTACTTC
v_call: TRBV2; clone_size: many; j_call: TRBJ1-1; d_call: -; cdr3_aa: CASSGQLTNTEAFF; cdr3_nt: TGTGCCAGCAGTGGACAGCTCACGAACACTGAAGCTTTCTTT
v_call: TRBV24-1; clone_size: many; j_call: TRBJ2-7; d_call: -; cdr3_aa: CASFGRTLGEQYF; cdr3_nt: TGTGCCTCCTTTGGACGGACGTTAGGGGAGCAGTACTTC
v_call: TRBV11-1; clone_size: few; j_call: TRBJ2-7; d_call: TRBD1; cdr3_aa: CASSSTRDSHSYEQYF; cdr3_nt: TGTGCCAGCAGCTCCACCCGGGACAGCCACTCCTACGAGCAGTACTTC
v_call: TRBV2; clone_size: many; j_call: TRBJ1-6; d_call: -; cdr3_aa: CASSDIWQSPLHF; cdr3_nt: TGTGCCAGCAGTGATATATGGCAATCACCCCTCCACTTT
v_call: TRBV7-9; clone_size: many; j_call: TRBJ1-2; d_call: -; cdr3_aa: CASGLGTYGYTF; cdr3_nt: TGTGCCAGCGGACTAGGGACCTATGGCTACACCTTC
v_call: TRBV6-2/TRBV6-3; clone_size: many; j_call: TRBJ1-1; d_call: TRBD1; cdr3_aa: CASSYGWTGGNGGEAFF; cdr3_nt: TGTGCCAGCAGTTACGGCTGGACAGGGGGGAACGGCGGTGAAGCTTTCTTT
v_call: TRBV12-3/TRBV12-4; clone_size: many; j_call: TRBJ2-7; d_call: -; cdr3_aa: CASSLGGDEQYF; cdr3_nt: TGTGCCAGCAGTTTGGGGGGAGACGAGCAGTACTTC
v_call: TRBV6-5; clone_size: many; j_call: TRBJ2-7; d_call: -; cdr3_aa: CASRPIGRSYEQYF; cdr3_nt: TGTGCCAGCAGGCCTATTGGACGGTCCTACGAGCAGTACTTC
v_call: TRBV6-2/TRBV6-3; clone_size: many; j_call: TRBJ2-3; d_call: -; cdr3_aa: CASSSGPETSSTDTQYF; cdr3_nt: TGTGCCAGCAGTTCAGGGCCCGAAACTTCTAGCACAGATACGCAGTATTTT
v_call: TRBV6-2/TRBV6-3; clone_size: -; j_call: TRBJ1-5; d_call: TRBD1; cdr3_aa: CASSYLGTGDQPQHF; cdr3_nt: TGTGCCAGCAGTTACCTCGGGACAGGGGATCAGCCCCAGCATTTT
v_call: TRBV24-1; clone_size: many; j_call: TRBJ2-5; d_call: TRBD2; cdr3_aa: CATSDSTIAGPAQETQYF; cdr3_nt: TGTGCCACCAGTGATTCGACAATAGCGGGACCAGCCCAAGAGACCCAGTACTTC
v_call: TRBV6-1; clone_size: many; j_call: TRBJ1-5; d_call: TRBD1; cdr3_aa: CASSRRQGARGQPQHF; cdr3_nt: TGTGCCAGCAGTCGTCGACAGGGGGCTAGGGGTCAGCCCCAGCATTTT
v_call: TRBV12-3/TRBV12-4; clone_size: many; j_call: TRBJ2-5; d_call: -; cdr3_aa: CASSPSETQYF; cdr3_nt: TGTGCCAGCAGTCCCTCCGAGACCCAGTACTTC
v_call: TRBV19; clone_size: -; j_call: TRBJ1-1; d_call: TRBD1; cdr3_aa: CASSITGGRPEAFF; cdr3_nt: TGTGCCAGTAGTATTACAGGGGGCCGGCCTGAAGCTTTCTTT
v_call: TRBV6-2/TRBV6-3; clone_size: -; j_call: TRBJ2-7; d_call: -; cdr3_aa: CASSYGGRGYEQYF; cdr3_nt: TGTGCCAGCAGTTACGGGGGGCGAGGGTACGAGCAGTACTTC
v_call: TRBV12-3/TRBV12-4; clone_size: many; j_call: TRBJ1-5; d_call: -; cdr3_aa: CASSSLLGQPQHF; cdr3_nt: TGTGCCAGCAGTTCCCTACTTGGTCAGCCCCAGCATTTT
v_call: TRBV4-1; clone_size: many; j_call: TRBJ2-7; d_call: -; cdr3_aa: CASSHAGAVSYEQYF; cdr3_nt: TGCGCCAGCAGCCACGCCGGGGCTGTATCCTACGAGCAGTACTTC
v_call: TRBV2; clone_size: many; j_call: TRBJ1-6; d_call: -; cdr3_aa: CASQTYGVDSPLHF; cdr3_nt: TGTGCCAGCCAAACCTACGGGGTTGATTCACCCCTCCACTTT
v_call: TRBV11-3; clone_size: many; j_call: TRBJ1-1; d_call: -; cdr3_aa: CASTGYTEAFF; cdr3_nt: TGTGCCAGCACCGGATACACTGAAGCTTTCTTT
v_call: TRBV27; clone_size: many; j_call: TRBJ2-2; d_call: TRBD2; cdr3_aa: CASTRAGFTGELFF; cdr3_nt: TGTGCCAGCACTCGAGCGGGGTTCACCGGGGAGCTGTTTTTT
v_call: TRBV20-1; clone_size: few; j_call: TRBJ1-1; d_call: -; cdr3_aa: CSASGGGGITEAFF; cdr3_nt: TGCAGTGCTAGCGGGGGGGGGGGCATCACTGAAGCTTTCTTT
v_call: TRBV27; clone_size: many; j_call: TRBJ2-7; d_call: -; cdr3_aa: CATVLGLNRYLSYEQYF; cdr3_nt: TGTGCCACAGTATTAGGACTAAACCGATACTTATCCTACGAGCAGTACTTC
v_call: TRBV5-1; clone_size: few; j_call: TRBJ2-7; d_call: TRBD1; cdr3_aa: CASSFRRQGASDEQYF; cdr3_nt: TGCGCCAGCAGCTTTCGGAGACAGGGGGCTTCGGACGAGCAGTACTTC
v_call: TRBV2; clone_size: -; j_call: TRBJ2-7; d_call: -; cdr3_aa: CASTPKRNRANKQYF; cdr3_nt: TGTGCCAGCACCCCTAAACGTAACAGGGCTAATAAGCAGTACTTC
v_call: TRBV10-3; clone_size: many; j_call: TRBJ2-7; d_call: -; cdr3_aa: CAISEMTYEQYF; cdr3_nt: TGTGCCATCAGTGAGATGACTTACGAGCAGTACTTC
v_call: TRBV5-1; clone_size: few; j_call: TRBJ2-7; d_call: TRBD2; cdr3_aa: CASRPRLAGSYEQYF; cdr3_nt: TGCGCCAGCAGACCTCGACTAGCGGGCTCCTACGAGCAGTACTTC
v_call: TRBV6-1; clone_size: many; j_call: TRBJ1-5; d_call: TRBD1; cdr3_aa: CASSPFGTGGNQPQHF; cdr3_nt: TGTGCCAGCAGCCCTTTCGGGACAGGCGGCAATCAGCCCCAGCATTTT
v_call: TRBV28; clone_size: many; j_call: TRBJ1-1; d_call: TRBD1; cdr3_aa: CASSLPGQGEGTFF; cdr3_nt: TGTGCCAGCAGTTTACCAGGGCAGGGGGAGGGAACTTTCTTT
v_call: TRBV28; clone_size: many; j_call: TRBJ1-1; d_call: -; cdr3_aa: CASTLRAENTEAFF; cdr3_nt: TGTGCCAGCACCTTAAGGGCCGAGAACACTGAAGCTTTCTTT
v_call: TRBV2; clone_size: many; j_call: TRBJ1-2; d_call: -; cdr3_aa: CATHLSFFYGYTF; cdr3_nt: TGTGCCACCCATTTATCATTCTTCTATGGCTACACCTTC